This T cell receptor (beta chain) was recovered during a study of T cells in Graves' hyperthyroidism and ophthalmopathy. Study results and caveats: Blood also carried most thyroid clonotypes expanded above 0.001.

Patients aged 18 to 65 had newly diagnosed hyperthyroidism lasting under 2 months. Authors of the study amplified TCR beta CDR3 regions from RNA transcripts. With the HTBI primer set, the TCR CDR3 went through a first round of RT-PCR. TCRdb used MiXCR to reprocess the multiplex PCR reads, holding one entry per CDR3 protein. The sample holds about 420,000 distinct CDR3 sequences, around 13% seen once. Germline lookup yields CDR1 LNHDA and CDR2 SQIVND (reference sequence). V was clipped by 5 bases and J by 15 bases; unmatched bases: 13. This CDR3 has 13 amino acids. This clonotype was seen a few times. The target antigen is unknown.

The sequence was obtained from a woman in her late teens or twenties with Graves' hyperthyroidism. J is TRBJ2-1 and V is TRBV19, with TRBD1 identical over 7 bases. The sample was blood. The CDR3 sequence: CASSAIGQDPSFF. The DNA of the CDR3 is TGTGCCAGTAGTGCAATCGGACAGGATCCCTCGTTCTTC. The full variable domain, completed using reference TRBV19 and TRBJ2-1, is DGGITQSPKYLFRKEGQNVTLSCEQNLNHDAMYWYRQDPGQGLRLIYYSQIVNDFQKGDIAEGYSVSREKKESFPLTVTSAQKNPTAFYLCASSAIGQDPSFFGPGTRLTVL.